This TCR beta chain was identified in a study of T cells in Graves' hyperthyroidism and ophthalmopathy. This clonotype was recorded many times. Not enrolled were patients with uncontrolled infection, other autoimmune disease, pregnancy or lactation. TCR beta CDR3 region amplification was performed from RNA transcripts. The study used the HTBI primer set for a first-round RT-PCR of the TCR CDR3. TCRdb re-called the multiplex PCR reads through MiXCR, storing one row per CDR3 protein. This table holds around 200,000 distinct CDR3 sequences, approximately 15% found once. The sequencing input was blood. This sequence originates from a woman aged 45-59 years with Graves' hyperthyroidism.

This CDR3 is CASSERAAANTGELFF. CDR3 coding DNA: TGCGCCAGCAGTGAAAGGGCTGCGGCTAACACCGGGGAGCTGTTTTTT. The V call is TRBV10-2, the J call TRBJ2-2; no definite D call. This CDR3 spans 16 amino acids. Looked up from germline, CDR1 is WSHSY and CDR2 is SAAADI. Deletions cut 3 bases from V and 2 bases from J, with 13 bases between.